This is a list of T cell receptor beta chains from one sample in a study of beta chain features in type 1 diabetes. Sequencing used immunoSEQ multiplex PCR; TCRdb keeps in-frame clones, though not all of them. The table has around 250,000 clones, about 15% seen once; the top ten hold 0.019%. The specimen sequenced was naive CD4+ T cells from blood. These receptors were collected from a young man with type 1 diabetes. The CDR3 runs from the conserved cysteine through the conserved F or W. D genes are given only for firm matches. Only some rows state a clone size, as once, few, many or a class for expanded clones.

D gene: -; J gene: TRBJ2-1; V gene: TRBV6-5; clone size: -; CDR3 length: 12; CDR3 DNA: TGTGCCAGCAGTTCCGTTTCCAATGAGCAGTTCTTC; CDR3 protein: CASSSVSNEQFF
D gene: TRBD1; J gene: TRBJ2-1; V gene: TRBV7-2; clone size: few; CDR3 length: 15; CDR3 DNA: TGTGCCAGCAGCTTATGGCAGGGGGCCAGCGATGAGCAGTTCTTC; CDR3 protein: CASSLWQGASDEQFF
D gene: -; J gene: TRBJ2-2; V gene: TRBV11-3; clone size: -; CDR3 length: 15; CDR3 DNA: TGTGCCAGCAGCTCCGCTGGCACGAACACCGGGGAGCTGTTTTTT; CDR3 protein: CASSSAGTNTGELFF
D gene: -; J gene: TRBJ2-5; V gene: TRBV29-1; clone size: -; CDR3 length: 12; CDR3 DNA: TGCAGCCAAGGGCCGGGAGCGGAGACCCAGTACTTC; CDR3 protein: CSQGPGAETQYF
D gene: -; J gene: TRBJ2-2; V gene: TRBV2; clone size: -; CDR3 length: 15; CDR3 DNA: TGTGCCAGCAGTGTCCAGGGGAGTAGCACCGGGGAGCTGTTTTTT; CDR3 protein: CASSVQGSSTGELFF
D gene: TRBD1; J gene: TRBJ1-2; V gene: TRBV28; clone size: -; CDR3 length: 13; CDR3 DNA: TGTGCCAGCAGTCGACAGGGACCTTATGGCTACACCTTC; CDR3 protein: CASSRQGPYGYTF
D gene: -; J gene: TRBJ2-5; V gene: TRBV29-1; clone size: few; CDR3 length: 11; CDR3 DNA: TGCAGCGTCGAACACAGGGAGACCCAGTACTTC; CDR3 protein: CSVEHRETQYF
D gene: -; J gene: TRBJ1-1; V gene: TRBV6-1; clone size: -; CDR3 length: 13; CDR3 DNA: TGTGCCAGCACCCGGGGGGGGAACACTGAAGCTTTCTTT; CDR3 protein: CASTRGGNTEAFF
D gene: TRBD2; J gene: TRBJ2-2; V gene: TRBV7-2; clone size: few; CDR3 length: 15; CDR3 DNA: TGTGCCAGCAGCACGAGCGGGGTCGGCACCGGGGAGCTGTTTTTT; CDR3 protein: CASSTSGVGTGELFF
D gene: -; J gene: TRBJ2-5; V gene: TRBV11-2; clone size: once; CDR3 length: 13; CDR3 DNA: TGTGCCAGCAGCTGGACGGGACAAGAGACCCAGTACTTC; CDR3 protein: CASSWTGQETQYF
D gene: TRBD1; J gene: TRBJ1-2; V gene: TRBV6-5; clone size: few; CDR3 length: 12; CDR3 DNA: TGTGCCAGCAGGGACAGGGTGGATGGCTACACCTTC; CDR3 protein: CASRDRVDGYTF
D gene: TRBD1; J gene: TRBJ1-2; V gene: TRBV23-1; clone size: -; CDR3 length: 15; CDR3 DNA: TGCGCCAGCAGACAGGGACAGGGGAATGACTATGGCTACACCTTC; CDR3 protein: CASRQGQGNDYGYTF
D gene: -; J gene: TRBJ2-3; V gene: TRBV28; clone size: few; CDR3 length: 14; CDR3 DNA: TGTGCCAGCAGTTTCGGCGGGAATCCAGATACGCAGTATTTT; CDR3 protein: CASSFGGNPDTQYF
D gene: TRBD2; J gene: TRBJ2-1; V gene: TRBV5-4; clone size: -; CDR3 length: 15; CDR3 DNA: TGTGCCAGCAGATCCACTAGCGGGTCCTACAATGAGCAGTTCTTC; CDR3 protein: CASRSTSGSYNEQFF
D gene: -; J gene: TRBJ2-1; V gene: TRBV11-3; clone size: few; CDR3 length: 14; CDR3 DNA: TGTGCCAGCAGCTTCGGGGTTGGCTACAATGAGCAGTTCTTC; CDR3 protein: CASSFGVGYNEQFF
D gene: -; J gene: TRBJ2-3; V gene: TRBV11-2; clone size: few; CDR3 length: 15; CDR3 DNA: TGTGCCAGCAGCCCAGGGGGGACCTTAACAGATACGCAGTATTTT; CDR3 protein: CASSPGGTLTDTQYF
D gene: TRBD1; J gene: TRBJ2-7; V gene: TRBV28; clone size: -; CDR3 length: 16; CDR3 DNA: TGTGCCAGCAGCTCTCCTTCAGGACAGGGACGGTACGAGCAGTACTTC; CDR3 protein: CASSSPSGQGRYEQYF
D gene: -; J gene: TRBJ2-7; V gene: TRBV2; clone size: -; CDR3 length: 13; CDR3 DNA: TGTGCCAGCTGCCCGGAGATAGCGGAGGAGCAGTACTTC; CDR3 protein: CASCPEIAEEQYF
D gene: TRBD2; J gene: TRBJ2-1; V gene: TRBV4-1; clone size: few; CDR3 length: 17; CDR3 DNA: TGCGCCAGCAGCCCCGGGGCTAGCGGGAGCTCCTACAATGAGCAGTTCTTC; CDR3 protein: CASSPGASGSSYNEQFF
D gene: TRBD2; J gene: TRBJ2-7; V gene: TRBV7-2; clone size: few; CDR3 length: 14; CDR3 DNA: TGTGCCAGCAGCTTCGCGGGAGTGGTATACGAGCAGTACTTC; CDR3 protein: CASSFAGVVYEQYF
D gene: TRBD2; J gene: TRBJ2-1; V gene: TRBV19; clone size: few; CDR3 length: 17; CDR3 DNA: TGTGCCAGTAGCCGAAACGGGCTAGCGGGAGGGAGCTATGAGCAGTTCTTC; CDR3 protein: CASSRNGLAGGSYEQFF
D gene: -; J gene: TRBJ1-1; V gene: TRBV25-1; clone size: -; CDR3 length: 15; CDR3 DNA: TGTGCCAGCAGTGCCTGGTCAGGGGCTGTCACTGAAGCTTTCTTT; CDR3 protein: CASSAWSGAVTEAFF
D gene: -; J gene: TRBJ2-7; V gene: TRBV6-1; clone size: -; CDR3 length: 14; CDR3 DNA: TGTGCCAGCAGTGGACAGACGCGTGGCTACGAGCAGTACTTC; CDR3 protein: CASSGQTRGYEQYF
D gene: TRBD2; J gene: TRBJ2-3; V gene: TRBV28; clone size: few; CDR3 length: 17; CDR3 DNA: TGTGCCAGCAGTTGGGTGAGCGGGAGTGAAGAAGGCGGTACGCAGTATTTT; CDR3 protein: CASSWVSGSEEGGTQYF
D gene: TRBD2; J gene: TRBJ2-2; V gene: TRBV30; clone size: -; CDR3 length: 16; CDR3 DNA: TGTGCCTGGAGACCTTGGGTAGCGGGAGACACCGGGGAGCTGTTTTTT; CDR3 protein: CAWRPWVAGDTGELFF
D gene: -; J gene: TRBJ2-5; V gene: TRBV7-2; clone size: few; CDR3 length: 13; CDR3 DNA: TGTGCCAGCAGTCAGGTTTTACAAGAGACCCAGTACTTC; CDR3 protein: CASSQVLQETQYF
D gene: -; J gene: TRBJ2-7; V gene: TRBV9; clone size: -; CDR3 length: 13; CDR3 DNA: TGTGCCAGCAGCGTAGACCAGACTAACGAGCAGTACTTC; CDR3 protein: CASSVDQTNEQYF